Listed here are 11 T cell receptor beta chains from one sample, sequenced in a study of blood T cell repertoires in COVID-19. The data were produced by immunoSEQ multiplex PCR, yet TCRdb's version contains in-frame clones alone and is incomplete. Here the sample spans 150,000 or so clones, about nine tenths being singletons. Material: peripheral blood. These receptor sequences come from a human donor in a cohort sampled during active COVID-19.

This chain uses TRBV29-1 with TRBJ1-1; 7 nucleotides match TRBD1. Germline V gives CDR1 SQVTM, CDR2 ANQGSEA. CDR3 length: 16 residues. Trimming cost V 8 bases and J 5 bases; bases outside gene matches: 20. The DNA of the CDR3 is TGCAGCTTCGTGGCCGGGACAGAGGTTGGATGGACTGAAGCTTTCTTT. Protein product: CSFVAGTEVGWTEAFF.

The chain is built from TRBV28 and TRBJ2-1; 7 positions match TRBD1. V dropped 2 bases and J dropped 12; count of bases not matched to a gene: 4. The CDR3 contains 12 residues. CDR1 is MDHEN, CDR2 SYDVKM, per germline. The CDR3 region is CASSLTRQGQFF. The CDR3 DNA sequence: TGTGCCAGCAGTTTAACAAGACAGGGGCAGTTCTTC.

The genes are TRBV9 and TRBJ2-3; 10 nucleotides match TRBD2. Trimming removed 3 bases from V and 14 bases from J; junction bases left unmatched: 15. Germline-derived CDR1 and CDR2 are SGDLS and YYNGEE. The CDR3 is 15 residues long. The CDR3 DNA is TGTGCCAGCAGCGCGGGACTAGCGTCGAGAGGGCCCCCGTATTTT. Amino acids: CASSAGLASRGPPYF.

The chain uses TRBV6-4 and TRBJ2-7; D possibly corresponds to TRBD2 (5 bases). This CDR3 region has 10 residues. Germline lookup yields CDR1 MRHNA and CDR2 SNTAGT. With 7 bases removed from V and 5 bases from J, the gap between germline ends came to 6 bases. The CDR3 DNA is TGTGCCAGCACGGGAAACGAGCAGTACTTC. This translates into CASTGNEQYF.

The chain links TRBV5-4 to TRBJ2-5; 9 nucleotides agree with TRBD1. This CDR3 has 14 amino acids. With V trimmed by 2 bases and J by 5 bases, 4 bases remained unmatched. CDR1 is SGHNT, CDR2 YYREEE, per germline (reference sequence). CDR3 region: CASSFGTGRETQYF. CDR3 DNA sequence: TGTGCCAGCAGCTTCGGGACAGGGAGGGAGACCCAGTACTTC.

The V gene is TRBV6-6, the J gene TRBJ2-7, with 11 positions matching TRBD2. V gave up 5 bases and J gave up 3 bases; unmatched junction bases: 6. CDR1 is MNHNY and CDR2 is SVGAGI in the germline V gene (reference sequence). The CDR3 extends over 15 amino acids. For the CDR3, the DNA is TGTGCCAGCAGTCCACAAACTAGCGGGAGCTACGAGCAGTACTTC. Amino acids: CASSPQTSGSYEQYF.

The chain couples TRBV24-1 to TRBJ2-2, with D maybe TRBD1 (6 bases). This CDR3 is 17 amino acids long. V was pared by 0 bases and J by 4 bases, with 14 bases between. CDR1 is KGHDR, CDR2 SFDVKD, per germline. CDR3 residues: CATSDLFGQGSTGELFF. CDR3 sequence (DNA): TGTGCCACCAGTGATTTGTTCGGGCAGGGGAGCACCGGGGAGCTGTTTTTT.

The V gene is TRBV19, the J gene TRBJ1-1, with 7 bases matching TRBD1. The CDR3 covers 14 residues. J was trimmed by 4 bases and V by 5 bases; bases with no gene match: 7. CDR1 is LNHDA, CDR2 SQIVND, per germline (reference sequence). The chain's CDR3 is CASSRTGEATEAFF. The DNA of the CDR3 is TGTGCCAGTAGTCGTACAGGGGAGGCCACTGAAGCTTTCTTT.

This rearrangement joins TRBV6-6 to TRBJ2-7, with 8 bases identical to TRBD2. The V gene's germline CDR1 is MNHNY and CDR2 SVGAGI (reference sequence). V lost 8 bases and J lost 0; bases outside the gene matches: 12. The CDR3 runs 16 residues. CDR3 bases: TGTGCCAGCGCAACCTTCCGGCGGGGGGCCTCCTACGAGCAGTACTTC. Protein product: CASATFRRGASYEQYF.

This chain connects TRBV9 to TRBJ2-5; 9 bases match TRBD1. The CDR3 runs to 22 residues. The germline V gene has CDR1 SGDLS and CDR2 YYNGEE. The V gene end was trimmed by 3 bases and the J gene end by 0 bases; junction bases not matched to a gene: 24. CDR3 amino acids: CASSDPIDRGKRVADNQETQYF. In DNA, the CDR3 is TGTGCCAGCAGCGACCCGATAGACAGGGGGAAAAGGGTAGCGGACAACCAAGAGACCCAGTACTTC.

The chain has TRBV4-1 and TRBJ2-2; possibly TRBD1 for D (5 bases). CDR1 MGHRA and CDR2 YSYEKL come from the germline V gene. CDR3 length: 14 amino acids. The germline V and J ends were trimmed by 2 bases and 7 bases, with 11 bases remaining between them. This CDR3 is CASSQQDTFGELFF. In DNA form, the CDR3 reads TGCGCCAGCAGCCAACAGGACACTTTCGGGGAGCTGTTTTTT.